Listed here are 32 T cell receptor beta chains from one sample, sequenced in a study of blood T cell repertoires in COVID-19. The protocol was immunoSEQ multiplex PCR, while the TCRdb copy is restricted to in-frame clones and leaves out a portion. The table has around 30,000 clones, approximately 86% seen once. The specimen was peripheral blood. The receptors derive from a human donor in a cohort sampled during active COVID-19. The donor label of this sample is uncertain.

The gene calls are TRBV11-2 and TRBJ2-7, with D perhaps matching TRBD1 (6 bases). The CDR3 contains 17 residues. Trimming pared 3 bases from V and 4 bases from J, leaving 22 bases between. From germline, CDR1 is SGHAT and CDR2 FQNNGV. CDR3 DNA: TGTGCCAGCAGCTTTATCCACGGACAGCGGTCCAGGTACGAGCAGTACTTC. Translation: CASSFIHGQRSRYEQYF.

In this sample, this clone turned up a few times. This chain links TRBV15 with TRBJ1-6; a weak D match, TRBD1 (5 bases). Germline CDR1 LNHNV, CDR2 YYDKDF (reference sequence). V was clipped by 5 bases and J by 7 bases, with 15 bases between them. The CDR3 has 15 amino acids. The CDR3 nucleotides are TGTGCCACCAGCGGGCGGTCAGGACAAAATTCACCCCTCCACTTT. It yields the protein CATSGRSGQNSPLHF. Full variable domain (rest looked up from reference TRBV15 and TRBJ1-6): DAMVIQNPRYQVTQFGKPVTLSCSQTLNHNVMYWYQQKSSQAPKLLFHYYDKDFNNEADTPDNFQSRRPNTSFCFLDIRSPGLGDTAMYLCATSGRSGQNSPLHFGNGTRLTVT.

CDR3 residues: CASQQDRNTEAFF. The CDR3 nucleotides read TGTGCCAGTCAACAAGACAGGAACACTGAAGCTTTCTTT. This sequence joins TRBV11-2 and TRBJ1-1; tentatively, D is TRBD1 (5 bases). There are 13 residues in the CDR3. The V end lost 9 bases, the J end lost 1 base, and 12 bases lay between the germline ends. CDR1 is SGHAT, CDR2 FQNNGV, per germline.

This clone turned up a few times. The chain combines TRBV6-1 with TRBJ1-3; D is perhaps TRBD1 (6 bases). Looked up from germline, CDR1 is MNHNS and CDR2 is SASEGT. This CDR3 has 15 residues. The ends were cut back, 3 bases at V and 2 bases at J, with 11 bases in the middle. The CDR3 region is CASSEDRKPGNTIYF. The CDR3 coding sequence is TGTGCCAGCAGTGAGGACAGAAAACCTGGAAACACCATATATTTT.

The chain combines TRBV12-5 with TRBJ1-2; perhaps TRBD1 as D (6 bases). Germline-derived CDR1 and CDR2 are LGHNT and FRNRAP. There are 13 residues in the CDR3. V was pared by 7 bases and J by 4 bases, with 13 bases between. The CDR3 DNA follows: TGTGCTAGTGCCCGGGACATTAGCTATGGCTACACCTTC. This encodes CASARDISYGYTF.

V gene TRBV7-9 combines with J gene TRBJ2-1; the match to TRBD2 covers 15 bases. Germline CDR1 is SEHNR and CDR2 is FQNEAQ (reference sequence). V was pared by 5 bases and J by 7 bases, with 9 bases of the junction left unmatched. CDR3 size: 17 residues. In DNA form, the CDR3 reads TGTGCCAGCAGCCTCGCCCGGACTAGCGGGAGGGCAAATGAGCAGTTCTTC. Its protein product is CASSLARTSGRANEQFF.

The chain uses TRBV11-2 and TRBJ2-1, with D possibly TRBD2 on 6 matching bases. From germline, CDR1 is SGHAT and CDR2 FQNNGV. The length of the CDR3 is 13 residues. Trimming took off 3 bases at V and 6 bases at J, with 9 bases between the two ends. The CDR3 spells CASSLDYFNEQFF. DNA of the CDR3: TGTGCCAGCAGCTTGGACTATTTCAATGAGCAGTTCTTC. The full variable domain, its missing parts supplied by reference TRBV11-2 and TRBJ2-1, is EAGVAQSPRYKIIEKRQSVAFWCNPISGHATLYWYQQILGQGPKLLIQFQNNGVVDDSQLPKDRFSAERLKGVDSTLKIQPAKLEDSAVYLCASSLDYFNEQFFGPGTRLTVL.

J is TRBJ2-3 and V is TRBV4-2, with D maybe TRBD2 (6 bases). The CDR3 spans 13 residues. The germline V gene encodes CDR1 LGHNA and CDR2 YNFKEQ. Between the trimmed V and J ends, which lost 4 bases and 11 bases, there was a span of 16 bases. CDR3 amino acids: CASSPDGGTRQYF. The CDR3, as DNA: TGTGCCAGCAGCCCCGACGGAGGGACGAGGCAGTATTTT.

This clone showed up just once. This chain links TRBV30 with TRBJ2-1; TRBD2 aligns across 10 bases. Trimming cost V 5 bases and J 6 bases; bases outside gene matches: 13. CDR3 size: 16 residues. Germline CDR1 is GTSNPN and CDR2 is SVGIG (reference sequence). CDR3 amino acids: CAWGGLAKLRGNEQFF. The DNA for the CDR3 is TGTGCCTGGGGGGGACTAGCGAAACTTCGTGGCAATGAGCAGTTCTTC.

The chain is built from TRBV9 and TRBJ1-5; TRBD1 matches at 7 bases. The CDR3 is 14 residues long. The V segment lost 3 bases and the J segment 1 base; nucleotides outside the gene matches: 1. The germline V gene encodes CDR1 SGDLS and CDR2 YYNGEE. CDR3 coding DNA: TGTGCCAGCAGCGCGACAGGGAGCAATCAGCCCCAGCATTTT. This encodes CASSATGSNQPQHF. Looking up the rest from reference TRBV9 and TRBJ1-5 gives the full variable domain: DSGVTQTPKHLITATGQRVTLRCSPRSGDLSVYWYQQSLDQGLQFLIQYYNGEERAKGNILERFSAQQFPDLHSELNLSSLELGDSALYFCASSATGSNQPQHFGDGTRLSIL.

The CDR3 coding sequence is TGTGCCAGCAGTCCCGGACAGGGGGCTAACTACACCTTC. Protein sequence: CASSPGQGANYTF. The V call is TRBV6-6, the J call TRBJ1-2; 11 bases are a match to TRBD1. Trimming at V came to 5 bases and at J to 10 bases, leaving 6 bases not matched to a gene. CDR3 length: 13 amino acids. Germline V gene data show CDR1 as MNHNY and CDR2 as SVGAGI (reference sequence).

This chain uses TRBV5-1 with TRBJ1-1, with a possible D match to TRBD1 (6 bases). The CDR3 is 14 residues long. In germline, CDR1 is SGHRS, CDR2 YFSETQ. The V end lost 0 bases, the J end lost 1 base, and 7 bases lay between the germline ends. The CDR3 nucleotides are TGCGCCAGCAGCTTGGACAGGGCGAACACTGAAGCTTTCTTT. It yields the protein CASSLDRANTEAFF.

CDR3 nucleotide sequence: TGTGCCAGTTATTCCACTAGCGGCTACAATGAGCAGTTCTTC. Translating gives CASYSTSGYNEQFF. This chain uses TRBV6-5 with TRBJ2-1; 8 bases align to TRBD2. Losses at the gene ends were 9 bases for V and 3 bases for J; bases not matched to a gene: 7. CDR1 and CDR2 from the germline V gene are MNHEY and SVGAGI. The CDR3 spans 14 residues.

The chain couples TRBV28 to TRBJ2-1; tentatively, D is TRBD1 (6 bases). Germline CDR1 is MDHEN and CDR2 is SYDVKM. The CDR3 runs 17 residues. Trimming left V 3 bases short and J 1 base short, with 16 bases between. This CDR3 is CASSFVTGTGSYNEQFF. CDR3 coding DNA: TGTGCCAGCAGTTTTGTCACAGGGACGGGTTCCTACAATGAGCAGTTCTTC.

J is TRBJ2-5 and V is TRBV5-8; D might be TRBD1 (6 bases). The CDR3 spans 13 residues. Germline lookup yields CDR1 SGHTS and CDR2 YDEGEE. Trimming stripped 5 bases from V and 2 bases from J, with 10 bases between. In nucleotides, the CDR3 is TGTGCCAGCAGTAGAGACAGGCAAGAGACCCAGTACTTC. Its translation is CASSRDRQETQYF.

This clone has just a few counts. V gene TRBV29-1 combines with J gene TRBJ2-5, with TRBD1 as a possible D gene (7 bases). The V end lost 1 base, the J end lost 5 bases, and 14 bases lay between the germline ends. The germline CDR1 and CDR2 sequences are SQVTM and ANQGSEA. This CDR3 is 14 amino acids long. The CDR3 protein is CSVEGGARGETQYF. In nucleotides, the CDR3 is TGCAGCGTTGAAGGCGGGGCCAGGGGGGAGACCCAGTACTTC.

This clone has a handful of counts. This rearrangement joins TRBV20-1 to TRBJ2-7; D is unresolved. Germline CDR1 DFQATT, CDR2 SNEGSKA (reference sequence). V lost 1 base and J 7 bases, leaving 8 bases between the germline ends. The CDR3 length is 11 residues. CDR3 coding DNA: TGCAGTGCTAGAGGAGTCAAAGAGCAGTACTTC. Translation gives CSARGVKEQYF.

The V gene is TRBV30, the J gene TRBJ1-5; D not certain. The ends were cut back, 0 bases at V and 5 bases at J, with 11 bases in the middle. CDR1 and CDR2 (germline): GTSNPN, SVGIG (reference sequence). The CDR3 has 14 amino acids. CDR3 sequence reads: CAWSVNSLDQPQHF. The CDR3 DNA reads as TGTGCCTGGAGTGTAAACAGCCTCGATCAGCCCCAGCATTTT.

This chain links TRBV2 with TRBJ1-2, with 10 bases matching TRBD1. With 7 bases clipped from V and 8 bases from J, the junction kept 7 bases outside the gene matches. From germline, CDR1 is SNHLY and CDR2 FYNNEI. The CDR3 has 13 amino acids. The CDR3 loop is CASTRTGGGGYTF. The CDR3 DNA is TGTGCCAGCACCCGGACAGGGGGGGGCGGCTACACCTTC.

In this sample, this clone turned up a few times. The chain is built from TRBV29-1 and TRBJ2-1; no definite D call. The CDR3 spans 13 residues. Trimming pared 3 bases from V and 0 bases from J, leaving 6 bases between. Germline loops: CDR1 SQVTM, CDR2 ANQGSEA. The CDR3 nucleotides read TGCAGCGTTGACACGAGCTCCTACAATGAGCAGTTCTTC. Its protein is CSVDTSSYNEQFF.

This chain joins TRBV4-1 and TRBJ1-1; weak D call: TRBD1 (5 bases). CDR3 length: 16 amino acids. Germline CDR1 reads MGHRA; CDR2 reads YSYEKL. Trimming removed 0 bases at V and 2 bases at J, with 13 bases between. The CDR3 loop is CASSQDPGHTNTEAFF. In DNA, the CDR3 is TGCGCCAGCAGCCAAGATCCAGGACACACAAACACTGAAGCTTTCTTT.

The rearrangement uses TRBV29-1 and TRBJ2-2; D might be TRBD1 (5 bases). The CDR3 spans 13 residues. Looked up from germline, CDR1 is SQVTM and CDR2 is ANQGSEA. Trimming took 8 bases from V and 2 from J, leaving 12 bases between them. The CDR3 reads CSTQTENTGELFF. CDR3 DNA sequence: TGCAGCACCCAGACAGAAAACACCGGGGAGCTGTTTTTT.

V and J are TRBV5-1 and TRBJ2-2, with D possibly TRBD2 on 6 matching bases. Germline V gene lookup returns CDR1 SGHRS and CDR2 YFSETQ. Deletions cut 0 bases from V and 0 bases from J, with 9 bases between. This CDR3 region has 16 residues. Here the CDR3 reads CASSLETRSNTGELFF. The CDR3 DNA reads as TGCGCCAGCAGCTTGGAGACTAGATCGAACACCGGGGAGCTGTTTTTT.

The genes are TRBV2 and TRBJ2-1, with 11 positions matching TRBD1. The CDR3 spans 13 residues. The V segment lost 8 bases and the J segment 8 bases; nucleotides outside the gene matches: 5. Germline CDR1 reads SNHLY; CDR2 reads FYNNEI. The CDR3 spells CASGTGGLDEQFF. CDR3 nucleotides: TGTGCCAGCGGGACAGGGGGGTTGGATGAGCAGTTCTTC.

The chain carries TRBV6-5 and TRBJ1-1; 7 nucleotides match TRBD1. There are 16 residues in the CDR3. The germline CDR1 and CDR2 sequences are MNHEY and SVGAGI. Germline trimming cut 1 base from V and 6 bases from J; bases unmatched to any gene: 11. CDR3 residues: CASSYFQGGGGAEAFF. The CDR3 DNA sequence: TGTGCCAGCAGTTACTTCCAGGGGGGTGGTGGGGCTGAAGCTTTCTTT.

The chain joins TRBV20-1 to TRBJ1-1, with unresolved D. V shed 6 bases and J shed 0 bases, with 5 bases lying between them. Germline values: CDR1 DFQATT, CDR2 SNEGSKA (reference sequence). The CDR3 has 11 amino acids. The CDR3 region has the DNA TGCAGTGCGCGGATGAACACTGAAGCTTTCTTT. It translates to CSARMNTEAFF.

This chain connects TRBV7-8 to TRBJ2-5, with 7 bases aligning to TRBD2. CDR3 length: 15 amino acids. The V and J ends lost 3 bases and 4 bases, in that order; junction bases with no gene match: 8. Germline CDR1 reads SGHVS; CDR2 reads FQNEAQ. The CDR3 DNA is TGTGCCAGCAGCTTTGCCGCGGTAGCGGGAGAGACCCAGTACTTC. Encoded protein: CASSFAAVAGETQYF.

This clone was recorded only once. The chain carries TRBV28 and TRBJ1-4; TRBD1 matches 7 bases. After removal of 5 bases from V and 7 bases from J, the junction contained 7 bases not matched to a gene. This CDR3 region has 14 residues. Germline CDR1 is MDHEN and CDR2 is SYDVKM. CDR3 residues: CASSPTGEVEKLFF. The CDR3 DNA sequence: TGTGCCAGCAGTCCAACAGGGGAGGTTGAAAAACTGTTTTTT.

The chain recombines TRBV5-1 with TRBJ2-7; TRBD2 agrees at 14 bases. Losses at the gene ends were 2 bases for V and 6 bases for J; bases not matched to a gene: 10. CDR3 size: 17 residues. Germline CDR1 and CDR2: SGHRS and YFSETQ. The CDR3 DNA follows: TGCGCCAGCAGCTTACGATCCGGGACTAGCGGGAGCAGCGAGCAGTACTTC. Translated, it gives CASSLRSGTSGSSEQYF.

The chain couples TRBV29-1 to TRBJ1-2; D perhaps matches TRBD1 (5 bases). Germline V gives CDR1 SQVTM, CDR2 ANQGSEA. CDR3 size: 12 residues. V was clipped by 4 bases and J by 6 bases, with 12 bases between them. CDR3 nucleotides: TGCAGCGTTGGTGGGGGGACCGATGGCTACACCTTC. Its protein is CSVGGGTDGYTF.

V usage is TRBV5-1 and J usage is TRBJ2-7; 8 nucleotides align to TRBD2. The V gene end was trimmed by 4 bases and the J gene end by 3 bases; junction bases not matched to a gene: 6. The CDR3 has 14 amino acids. Per germline, CDR1 SGHRS and CDR2 YFSETQ. CDR3 in amino acids: CASSDRRGGYEQYF. Written as DNA, the CDR3 is TGCGCCAGCAGCGACCGTCGGGGGGGCTACGAGCAGTACTTC.

This chain connects TRBV6-6 to TRBJ1-3, with a possible D match to TRBD1 (5 bases). The germline V and J ends were trimmed by 5 bases and 1 base, with 9 bases remaining between them. CDR3 length equals 14 residues. The germline gives CDR1 MNHNY, CDR2 SVGAGI (reference sequence). The CDR3 is CASSTRVSGNTIYF. As DNA, the CDR3 is TGTGCCAGCAGTACCAGGGTTTCTGGAAACACCATATATTTT.